This note documents a single TCR beta chain sequence. The data were obtained in a study of blood T cell repertoires in COVID-19. Looking at the study overall: The United States, Italy and Spain were the sources of the acute and convalescent COVID-19 samples. The cDNA or gDNA used as material had been derived from T cells, B-cell-depleted T cells, or PBMCs.

Seattle's enrolled individuals joined amid active infection and were then monitored longitudinally. Trimming at V came to 1 base and at J to 3 bases, leaving 2 bases not matched to a gene. This CDR3 contains 15 residues. Germline V gives CDR1 SGHRS, CDR2 YFSETQ. As processed by the authors: Estimates of nucleated cell counts were drawn from the amplification of reference gene primers. Generated by immunoSEQ multiplex PCR, the TCRdb table keeps only in-frame clones and is missing some. Clone size and the V and J calls come from that table; the DNA yielded D and trimming. The sample yields fewer than 350,000 clones, about nine tenths seen once.

Source material: peripheral blood. The sequence derives from a woman aged 25 to 39 with COVID-19, enrolled during active disease. V usage is TRBV5-1 and J usage is TRBJ1-3; 9 positions agree with TRBD1. DNA of the CDR3: TGCGCCAGCAGCTTGACAGGGGGCGTTGGAAACACCATATATTTT. Encoded protein: CASSLTGGVGNTIYF. Using reference TRBV5-1 and TRBJ1-3 for the parts outside the CDR3, the full variable domain is KAGVTQTPRYLIKTRGQQVTLSCSPISGHRSVSWYQQTPGQGLQFLFEYFSETQRNKGNFPGRFSGRQFSNSRSEMNVSTLELGDSALYLCASSLTGGVGNTIYFGEGSWLTVV.